The clone carrying this T cell receptor beta chain has ten or more counts. No antigen is known for it. The sample belongs to a study of liver allograft versus peripheral blood T cells. Study background: The authors compared T cell receptor repertoires in transplanted livers with recipients' peripheral blood repertoires.

The trim removed 3 bases at V and 6 bases at J, leaving 1 base unmatched. This CDR3 has 14 residues. Germline values: CDR1 MNHEY, CDR2 SMNVEV (reference sequence). TCRdb re-called the reads through MiXCR, storing one row per CDR3 protein. This sample yields about 13,000 distinct CDR3 sequences, of which 15% to 20% are seen a single time; about 13% belongs to the top ten. General study results and limits: Within liver allografts, T cell receptor repertoires were reportedly different from those in peripheral blood.

The chain has TRBV27 and TRBJ2-1, with TRBD1 matching over 11 bases. This TCR was recovered from a human patient who had a liver transplant. Some of the T cells might come from the graft donor. CDR3 loop: CASSLGTGGNEQFF. CDR3 sequence (DNA): TGTGCCAGCAGTTTGGGGACAGGGGGCAATGAGCAGTTCTTC.